Below, 32 T cell receptor beta chains from the same sample are listed, as sequenced in a study of OX40 agonist ivuxolimab in advanced cancers. Measured with immunoSEQ multiplex PCR; TCRdb has only the in-frame clones, and not every one. The table includes hundreds of clones, almost 95% detected once. This material was obtained in a trial of the OX40 agonist ivuxolimab. All receptors come from an adult with an advanced solid tumor such as melanoma, head and neck, liver or kidney cancer.

The chain is built from TRBV28 and TRBJ2-3; 9 bases are a match to TRBD2. Per the germline V gene, CDR1 is MDHEN and CDR2 is SYDVKM. Trimming took 7 bases from V and 9 from J; bases not matched to a gene: 17. This CDR3 comprises 16 residues. CDR3 in DNA: TGTGCCAGCACTACCCCTAGCGGGGACTCACAGATAACGCAGTATTTT. Encoded protein: CASTTPSGDSQITQYF.

V and J are TRBV6-8 and TRBJ2-7, with no clear D. Germline CDR1 MNHGY, CDR2 SAAAGT. Deletions cut 2 bases from V and 2 bases from J, with 10 bases between. The CDR3 has 14 residues. This CDR3 is CASSYADGPYEQYF. CDR3 in DNA: TGTGCCAGCAGTTACGCGGACGGACCCTACGAGCAGTACTTC.

This rearrangement joins TRBV5-1 to TRBJ2-2, with D perhaps given as TRBD1 or TRBD2 (5 bases each). Germline V gene lookup returns CDR1 SGHRS and CDR2 YFSETQ. This CDR3 contains 15 residues. V was pared by 6 bases and J by 0 bases, with 12 bases between. CDR3 amino acids: CASTIGTTNTGELFF. The DNA of the CDR3 is TGCGCCAGCACTATCGGGACCACGAACACCGGGGAGCTGTTTTTT.

The chain combines TRBV7-1 with TRBJ2-5; 9 positions match TRBD2. TRBV7-1 is filed as an ORF, its function uncertain. The CDR3 runs 15 residues. V trimming: 5 bases; J trimming: 4 bases; junction bases outside the gene matches: 8. Here the CDR3 DNA reads TGTGCCAGCAGCGACGCAAGCGGGGGGCTAGAGACCCAGTACTTC. This translates into CASSDASGGLETQYF.

V and J are TRBV6-8 and TRBJ2-3; TRBD1 aligns across 7 bases. The CDR3 runs to 12 residues. Germline CDR1 MNHGY, CDR2 SAAAGT. J was trimmed by 6 bases and V by 10 bases; bases with no gene match: 7. CDR3 sequence: CAIRTGADTQYF. The CDR3 DNA reads as TGTGCCATCAGGACAGGAGCGGATACGCAGTATTTT.

The chain couples TRBV11-3 to TRBJ2-6; D is unresolved. Germline CDR1 reads SGHNT; CDR2 reads YENEEA. Trimming shortened V by 3 bases and J by 1 base, and 7 bases separated the two germline ends. The CDR3 is made up of 15 amino acids. For the CDR3, the DNA is TGTGCCAGCAGCTTTTGGGATTCTGGGGCCAACGTCCTGACTTTC. It is translated as CASSFWDSGANVLTF.

The chain recombines TRBV11-3 with TRBJ2-1, with 8 bases matching TRBD2. The CDR3 consists of 17 residues. J gave up 0 bases and V 4 bases, and 8 bases lay outside the gene matches. Germline V CDR1 and CDR2: SGHNT, YENEEA. CDR3 bases: TGTGCCAGCAGCTCCGCTAGCGGGCATATCTCCTACAATGAGCAGTTCTTC. Its protein product is CASSSASGHISYNEQFF.

This chain uses TRBV6-8 with TRBJ2-2; D gene ambiguous. V lost 5 bases and J lost 2, with 3 bases in between. CDR1 is MNHGY and CDR2 is SAAAGT in the germline V gene. This CDR3 is built from 12 residues. This CDR3 reads CASSQNTGELFF. The CDR3 DNA sequence: TGTGCCAGCAGTCAAAACACCGGGGAGCTGTTTTTT.

The rearrangement links TRBV7-6 to TRBJ2-7; 10 bases match TRBD1. CDR3 length equals 15 residues. The junction had 6 bases not matched to a gene; V was cut back by 4 bases and J by 3 bases. Germline V gene data show CDR1 as SGHVS and CDR2 as FNYEAQ. Written as DNA, the CDR3 is TGTGCCAGCAGCTATGGGACAGGGGTAAACTACGAGCAGTACTTC. It yields the protein CASSYGTGVNYEQYF.

The V and J genes are TRBV11-3 and TRBJ2-5; D is uncertain. CDR1 and CDR2 (germline): SGHNT, YENEEA. This CDR3 has 14 amino acids. Trimming removed 4 bases at V and 2 bases at J, with 11 bases between. The CDR3 DNA reads TGTGCCAGCAGCTCAGGACCTGGACAAGAGACCCAGTACTTC. Translation: CASSSGPGQETQYF.

CDR3: CASSFSGQNTGELFF. In DNA, the CDR3 is TGTGCCAGCAGCTTCTCCGGACAAAACACCGGGGAGCTGTTTTTT. This chain connects TRBV11-3 to TRBJ2-2, with D possibly matching TRBD1 (5 bases). The V end was cut by 3 bases, the J end by 2 bases, with 10 bases between. In germline, CDR1 is SGHNT, CDR2 YENEEA. The CDR3 runs to 15 residues.

This chain uses TRBV6-8 with TRBJ1-2; D may be TRBD1 (6 bases). This CDR3 region has 12 residues. Germline-derived CDR1 and CDR2 are MNHGY and SAAAGT. The V gene lost 7 bases and the J gene lost 4 bases, with 10 bases spanning the gap. The CDR3 DNA reads TGTGCCAGCACGGACAGCCTCTATGGCTACACCTTC. Its translation is CASTDSLYGYTF.

The V and J genes are TRBV11-3 and TRBJ2-5; 9 nucleotides match TRBD2. With 3 bases clipped from V and 5 bases from J, the junction kept 7 bases outside the gene matches. The CDR3 has 15 residues. CDR1 SGHNT and CDR2 YENEEA come from the germline V gene. CDR3 amino acids: CASSFSGGTGETQYF. CDR3 nucleotide sequence: TGTGCCAGCAGCTTTAGCGGGGGAACGGGTGAGACCCAGTACTTC.

This clone was detected only once. The chain is built from TRBV5-1 and TRBJ2-7; 7 bases are a match to TRBD2. Per the germline V gene, CDR1 is SGHRS and CDR2 is YFSETQ. The CDR3 is 15 amino acids. V trimming: 4 bases; J trimming: 4 bases; junction bases outside the gene matches: 11. The CDR3, as DNA: TGCGCCAGCAGCCTTATAGCGGGCAGCCGATACGAGCAGTACTTC. The encoded protein is CASSLIAGSRYEQYF.

In its sample, this clone was seen a few times. The chain combines TRBV6-8 with TRBJ1-4, with D perhaps TRBD1 (6 bases). V dropped 6 bases and J dropped 0 bases, with 11 bases sitting between them. Germline V gene sequence: CDR1 MNHGY, CDR2 SAAAGT. This CDR3 has 15 amino acids. The chain's CDR3 is CASSLQGTTNEKLFF. CDR3 coding DNA: TGTGCCAGCAGCCTCCAGGGGACAACTAATGAAAAACTGTTTTTT.

The rearrangement uses TRBV19 and TRBJ1-3; D is undetermined. Germline V gives CDR1 LNHDA, CDR2 SQIVND (reference sequence). This CDR3 has 14 residues. V was cut by 9 bases and J by 0 bases, with 12 bases left in between. The CDR3 sequence: CASLTTVSGNTIYF. The CDR3, as DNA: TGTGCCAGCTTAACAACGGTCTCTGGAAACACCATATATTTT.

The chain combines TRBV11-3 with TRBJ2-3, with 10 bases lining up with TRBD1. The germline V gene encodes CDR1 SGHNT and CDR2 YENEEA. V lost 1 base and J lost 2; bases outside the gene matches: 3. The CDR3 is 16 residues long. In nucleotides, the CDR3 is TGTGCCAGCAGCTTAGGACAGGGGGCCTTCACAGATACGCAGTATTTT. This encodes CASSLGQGAFTDTQYF.

This sequence joins TRBV14 and TRBJ2-3; no reliable D call. Germline V gene sequence: CDR1 SGHDN, CDR2 FVKESK. V lost 0 bases and J 10 bases, leaving 14 bases between the germline ends. The CDR3 runs to 14 residues. CDR3 sequence (DNA): TGTGCCAGCAGCCAAGATGCTGGGTCTATATCGCAGTATTTT. Its protein product is CASSQDAGSISQYF.

V is TRBV15 and J is TRBJ2-7; possible D gene TRBD1, 6 bases. CDR3 length equals 14 residues. The ends were cut back, 5 bases at V and 5 bases at J, with 16 bases in the middle. Germline CDR1 is LNHNV and CDR2 is YYDKDF (reference sequence). This CDR3 reads CATSYRDGGHEQYF. The DNA of the CDR3 is TGTGCCACCAGCTACCGGGATGGGGGCCACGAGCAGTACTTC.

Comments on this clone: A read error may produce the germline difference seen at one junction end. The chain employs TRBV6-8 and TRBJ1-5; D gene unclear. The CDR3 has 14 residues. CDR1 is MNHGY, CDR2 SAAAGT, per germline. CDR3 in amino acids: CASSPQVSNQSQHF. Here the CDR3 DNA reads TGTGCCAGCAGTCCCCAGGTTAGCAATCAGTCCCAGCATTTT.

The chain joins TRBV6-8 to TRBJ2-7, with D possibly being TRBD1 or TRBD2 (5 bases each). Per germline, CDR1 MNHGY and CDR2 SAAAGT. There are 15 residues in the CDR3. V lost 6 bases, J lost 5 bases, and 20 bases lay in between. The CDR3, as DNA: TGTGCCAGCAGCCCATCGGTAGGGACGGCAAACGAGCAGTACTTC. Its protein product is CASSPSVGTANEQYF.

Worth noting for this clone: The germline gene is not matched at one end of the junction; a read error may be the cause. V gene TRBV6-8 combines with J gene TRBJ1-2; 7 bases align to TRBD1. CDR3 length: 17 amino acids. CDR1 is MNHGY and CDR2 is SAAAGT in the germline V gene. DNA of the CDR3: TGTGCCATCAGTGTTGGGAACAGGGGAGGGGAGAACTATGGCTACACCTTC. Translating it yields CAISVGNRGGENYGYTF.

The chain uses TRBV28 and TRBJ1-1, with a weak D call TRBD1 (6 bases). The CDR3 length is 12 residues. With 6 bases removed from V and 4 bases from J, the gap between germline ends came to 9 bases. Germline V gene data show CDR1 as MDHEN and CDR2 as SYDVKM. The CDR3 nucleotides read TGTGCCAGCAGACTAGGGGGCACTGAAGCTTTCTTT. This sequence encodes CASRLGGTEAFF.

The chain uses TRBV6-8 and TRBJ1-2, with D possibly matching TRBD1 (5 bases). The germline gives CDR1 MNHGY, CDR2 SAAAGT. V was clipped by 5 bases and J by 2 bases, with 12 bases between them. The CDR3 has 14 residues. The CDR3, as DNA: TGTGCCAGCAGTCCCGGGACTTCGAACTATGGCTACACCTTC. Amino acids: CASSPGTSNYGYTF.

The V call is TRBV6-8, the J call TRBJ1-3; 7 bases map to TRBD1. In germline, CDR1 is MNHGY, CDR2 SAAAGT. V lost 2 bases and J lost 6; bases outside the gene matches: 16. The CDR3 loop spans 18 amino acids. CDR3 in DNA: TGTGCCAGCAGTTACCCCGATTTGACAGGGTCTAGCGCAAACACCATATATTTT. This encodes CASSYPDLTGSSANTIYF.

This CDR3 reads CASSESPNTEAFF. CDR3 coding DNA: TGTGCCAGCAGTGAATCTCCGAACACTGAAGCTTTCTTT. J is TRBJ1-1 and V is TRBV25-1, with D unresolved. V lost 1 base and J lost 1, with 4 bases in between. The CDR3 has 13 residues. Looked up from germline, CDR1 is MGHDK and CDR2 is SYGVNS.

The chain couples TRBV11-3 to TRBJ2-3; no firm D call. Germline V gene sequence: CDR1 SGHNT, CDR2 YENEEA. There are 16 residues in the CDR3. The ends were cut back, 1 base at V and 0 bases at J, with 11 bases in the middle. CDR3 coding DNA: TGTGCCAGCAGCTTAGTTGGCAGTACTAGCACAGATACGCAGTATTTT. The encoded protein is CASSLVGSTSTDTQYF.

The J gene is TRBJ2-3, the V gene TRBV19; the match to TRBD2 covers 10 bases. Unmatched junction bases numbered 13, after V lost 3 bases and J lost 4 bases. The CDR3 contains 18 residues. The germline V gene encodes CDR1 LNHDA and CDR2 SQIVND (reference sequence). DNA for the CDR3: TGTGCCAGTAGTATCGCGGCTAGCGGGAGAGGGTTCGCAGATACGCAGTATTTT. Encoded protein: CASSIAASGRGFADTQYF.

By share, this clone ranks as hyperexpanded. The CDR3 spells CASSIDHDSTDTQYF. Written as DNA, the CDR3 is TGTGCCAGTAGTATAGATCATGACAGCACAGATACGCAGTATTTT. J is TRBJ2-3 and V is TRBV19; no clear D gene. Germline CDR1 and CDR2: LNHDA and SQIVND (reference sequence). V was trimmed by 0 bases and J by 0 bases, leaving 7 bases between them. The CDR3 has 15 amino acids.

The chain links TRBV7-1 to TRBJ1-2; D is uncertain. TRBV7-1 is known as an ORF, though its function is uncertain. V lost 4 bases, J lost 4 bases, and 10 bases lay in between. CDR3 length: 13 amino acids. The DNA for the CDR3 is TGTGCCAGCAGCTTAGCGTCTTCCTATGGCTACACCTTC. It translates to CASSLASSYGYTF.

The J gene is TRBJ2-1, the V gene TRBV6-8; 9 bases fit TRBD2. The CDR3 length is 16 residues. The trim removed 7 bases at V and 4 bases at J, leaving 11 bases unmatched. The germline CDR1 and CDR2 sequences are MNHGY and SAAAGT. CDR3 amino acids: CASKPPGGRAYNEQFF. The CDR3 DNA reads as TGTGCCAGCAAACCACCCGGCGGGAGGGCTTACAATGAGCAGTTCTTC.

This chain joins TRBV12-5 and TRBJ1-2; 8 bases line up with TRBD1. Per germline, CDR1 LGHNT and CDR2 FRNRAP. The CDR3 has 13 residues. CDR3 sequence (DNA): TGTGCCAGTATAGGACAGGGCCTTTATGGCTACACCTTC. It encodes CASIGQGLYGYTF.